This T cell receptor (beta chain) derives from a study of read filtering for tumor transcriptome and immune sequencing. Study-wide results and caveats: Sorted CD138-negative bone marrow cells were not purified T cells.

This clonotype has just a few counts. Its matching antigen is unknown. A much larger clone lies a single base off, so this may be a read error. This library used roughly 0.4 ug RNA and molecular barcoded adaptors spanning alpha/delta and beta/gamma chains. TCRdb redid the calling of the reads with MiXCR, one entry per CDR3 protein. The profile shows 130,000 or so distinct CDR3 sequences, under 15% of them singletons. The CDR3 is 15 residues long. Germline V gene sequence: CDR1 SNHLY, CDR2 FYNNEI. The TCR sequence derives from a donor at least 40 years old with multiple myeloma. Sequences were obtained from a population of CD138-negative cells sorted from bone marrow. J is TRBJ1-1 and V is TRBV2; tentatively, D is TRBD1 (5 bases). Here the CDR3 DNA reads TGTGCCAGCAGTGAAGGGCCAGGGTGGAACACTGAAGCTTCCTTT. This encodes CASSEGPGWNTEASF.